Listed below are T cell receptor beta chains from one sample, sequenced in a study of T cells after yellow fever vaccination. Via MiXCR, TCRdb re-called the 5' RACE reads, giving one row per CDR3 protein. Here the sample spans some 670,000 distinct CDR3 sequences, roughly an eighth being singletons. Sequencing used PBMCs, obtained on the day of the yellow fever booster vaccination. The receptors stem from a man aged 30-40 years who received the YFV17D yellow fever vaccine. Each CDR3 is given with its conserved first and last residue. The order of the fields is V gene, clone size, J gene, D gene, CDR3 DNA, CDR3 protein. D genes are given only for firm matches. Clone size, where shown, is once, few, many, or a class for clones that have expanded.

>TRBV5-1|few|TRBJ2-1|TRBD2
TGCGCCAGCAGCCCCCCCCGGACTAGCGGAGGGAATGAGCAGTTCTTC
CASSPPRTSGGNEQFF
>TRBV20-1|many|TRBJ2-1|NA
TGCAGTGCTAGAGAAGGGGGGGAGAATGAGCAGTTCTTC
CSAREGGENEQFF
>TRBV5-1|NA|TRBJ1-1|NA
TGCGCCAGCAGCTTGACAGACCGGAACACTGAAGCTTTCTTT
CASSLTDRNTEAFF
>TRBV5-1|NA|TRBJ1-1|NA
TGCGCCAGCAGCGCGATGGGGATCTTAGGGACTGAAGCTTTCTTT
CASSAMGILGTEAFF
>TRBV12-3/TRBV12-4|many|TRBJ1-2|NA
TGTGCCAGCAGTTTCAACGGGTTTGTGAGTGGCTACACCTTC
CASSFNGFVSGYTF
>TRBV10-3|NA|TRBJ2-7|NA
TGTGCCATCAGTCCCTCCTCCTACGAGCAGTACTTC
CAISPSSYEQYF
>TRBV12-3/TRBV12-4|NA|TRBJ1-5|TRBD1
TGTGCCAGCAGTCGAACAGGGGCTCCGGGCAATCAGCCCCAGCATTTT
CASSRTGAPGNQPQHF
>TRBV6-5|few|TRBJ2-7|NA
TGTGCCAGCAGTTACGGACAGTCCTACGAGCAGTACTTC
CASSYGQSYEQYF
>TRBV29-1|few|TRBJ2-5|NA
TGCAGCGTACAGGGTCAGTACGTAGAGACCCAGTACTTC
CSVQGQYVETQYF
>TRBV6-1|NA|TRBJ1-2|NA
TGTGCCAGCAGGACGGGGGTATTCTCTGGCTACACCTTC
CASRTGVFSGYTF
>TRBV7-2|many|TRBJ2-4|TRBD2
TGTGCCAGCAGCCTCCGGACTAGCGGGAATCTGAAAAACATTCAGTACTTC
CASSLRTSGNLKNIQYF
>TRBV12-3/TRBV12-4|NA|TRBJ2-6|TRBD2
TGTGCCAGCAGTTTCCGAACTAGCGGGAGATCTGGTGGGGCCAACGTCCTGACTTTC
CASSFRTSGRSGGANVLTF
>TRBV5-1|NA|TRBJ2-6|TRBD2
TGCGCCAGCAGCTCGGGGGGGGGTACCTCTGGGGCCAACGTCCTGACTTTC
CASSSGGGTSGANVLTF
>TRBV11-1|NA|TRBJ2-5|TRBD1
TGTGCCAGCAATACAGGGGTCGAAGAGACCCAGTACTTC
CASNTGVEETQYF
>TRBV29-1|NA|TRBJ2-1|TRBD2
TGCAGCGTCGGGACTAGTTTCTACAATGAGCAGTTCTTC
CSVGTSFYNEQFF
>TRBV5-5|few|TRBJ2-7|TRBD2
TGTGCCAGCAGCTTCGGGGCTAGCGGGAGCTACGAGCAGTACTTC
CASSFGASGSYEQYF
>TRBV18|NA|TRBJ2-3|NA
TGTGCCAGCTCATCCTTGCTCTATACGCAGTATTTT
CASSSLLYTQYF
>TRBV20-1|NA|TRBJ2-3|TRBD2
TGCAGTGCTAGAGTACTAGCGATAAATACAGATACGCAGTATTTT
CSARVLAINTDTQYF
>TRBV6-6|NA|TRBJ1-1|NA
TGTGCCAGCAGTTCCTTGGTATCTGAAGCTTTCTTT
CASSSLVSEAFF
>TRBV27|few|TRBJ1-5|NA
TGTGCCATTTCGGGGGGTCTCCGCCAGCCCCAGCATTTT
CAISGGLRQPQHF
>TRBV6-1|once|TRBJ2-7|TRBD1
TGTGCCAGCAGTAATGGACAGGGCCTCTCCTACGAGCAGTACTTC
CASSNGQGLSYEQYF
>TRBV5-1|NA|TRBJ2-4|TRBD2
TGCGCCAGCAGCTTGGATACTAGCGGGAGAGGTATTCAGTACTTC
CASSLDTSGRGIQYF
>TRBV23-1|NA|TRBJ2-1|TRBD2
TGCGCCAGCAGTGGGCATAGACTAGCGGGAGGGCTGAGGGAGCAGTTCTTC
CASSGHRLAGGLREQFF
>TRBV3-1|NA|TRBJ2-1|NA
TGTGCCACAGGAACAGGGTCCCGTGCGTTCTTC
CATGTGSRAFF
>TRBV20-1|NA|TRBJ2-7|NA
TGCAGTGCTCCAGCTCCTTACGAGCAGTACTTC
CSAPAPYEQYF
>TRBV7-2|few|TRBJ2-7|NA
TGTGCCAGCAGCTTAGTCGCAGGGTTCGCGGGATATTCCTACGAGCAGTACTTC
CASSLVAGFAGYSYEQYF
>TRBV7-2|few|TRBJ2-3|NA
TGTGCCAGCAGCTTAGGTGGGAGCTCATGGAGTGATACGCAGTATTTT
CASSLGGSSWSDTQYF
>TRBV11-2|NA|TRBJ1-1|NA
TGTGCCAGCGGAATAAACACTGAAGCTTTCTTT
CASGINTEAFF
>TRBV6-2/TRBV6-3|few|TRBJ1-1|NA
TGTGCCAGCAGACTCGAGACTGAAGCTTTCTTT
CASRLETEAFF
>TRBV5-1|few|TRBJ2-1|TRBD2
TGCGCCAGCAGCTGGGGTCCCGGGACTAGCGGGAATAATGAGCAGTTCTTC
CASSWGPGTSGNNEQFF
>TRBV12-3/TRBV12-4|many|TRBJ2-5|TRBD2
TGTGCCAGCAGTTTCGGGAGGGTGGGGACCCAGTACTTC
CASSFGRVGTQYF
>TRBV5-1|many|TRBJ1-1|NA
TGCGCCAGCAGCTCAACACAGGGTCACGGGAACACTGAAGCTTTCTTT
CASSSTQGHGNTEAFF
>TRBV5-1|few|TRBJ2-7|TRBD2
TGCGCCAGCAGCCCGGGACTAGCGTTCTCCTACGAGCAGTACTTC
CASSPGLAFSYEQYF
>TRBV20-1|NA|TRBJ2-1|NA
TGCTGTGCTAGAGATCTAGGTCCCGACACCGGTCCTGAGCAGTTCTTC
CCARDLGPDTGPEQFF
>TRBV7-8|many|TRBJ2-7|TRBD1
TGTGCCAGCAGCCCGGGACAGGGGGCCACCTACGAGCAGTACTTC
CASSPGQGATYEQYF
>TRBV12-3/TRBV12-4|NA|TRBJ1-5|NA
TGTGCCAGCTCCTTTCCCCCCGATCAGCCCCAGCATTTT
CASSFPPDQPQHF
>TRBV12-3/TRBV12-4|few|TRBJ2-2|TRBD2
TGTGCCAGCACTGCGCGGGGGACCTCGAACACCGGGGAGCTGTTTTTT
CASTARGTSNTGELFF
>TRBV7-2|NA|TRBJ2-5|NA
TGTGCCAGCAGCTTCTTGAGGCAAGAGACCCAGTACTTC
CASSFLRQETQYF
>TRBV12-3/TRBV12-4|few|TRBJ1-6|TRBD1
TGTGCCAGCAGTTTAGAGGGGGCGAGTTCACCCCTCCACTTT
CASSLEGASSPLHF
>TRBV7-2|few|TRBJ2-1|NA
TGTGCCAGCAGCTTAGAACCCCCTGGGTTCTTC
CASSLEPPGFF